The 27 T cell receptor beta chains given below trace back to one sample, sequenced in a study of monozygotic twins with inflammatory bowel disease. TCRdb reprocessed the 5' RACE reads and stores each CDR3 protein as one record, lacking DNA. This sample's table has fewer than 350,000 distinct CDR3 sequences. Sequencing input: blood. The receptors were sampled from a human donor with ulcerative colitis or Crohn's disease, or a healthy co-twin of an affected twin (not recorded which).

J is TRBJ2-7 and V is TRBV4-1; TCRdb's D gene call, TRBD1, goes unchecked for lack of DNA. This CDR3 region has 15 residues. The germline V gene encodes CDR1 MGHRA and CDR2 YSYEKL. Here the CDR3 reads CASSQDDRITYEQYF.

V usage is TRBV9 and J usage is TRBJ2-2; with no DNA, the TCRdb D assignment of TRBD1 cannot be verified. The CDR3 runs 14 residues. Germline lookup yields CDR1 SGDLS and CDR2 YYNGEE. The CDR3: CASRGEPGSGELFF. The full variable domain, rest sourced from reference TRBV9 and TRBJ2-2, is DSGVTQTPKHLITATGQRVTLRCSPRSGDLSVYWYQQSLDQGLQFLIQYYNGEERAKGNILERFSAQQFPDLHSELNLSSLELGDSALYFCASRGEPGSGELFFGEGSRLTVL.

The chain recombines TRBV12-3 or TRBV12-4 with TRBJ2-2; the TCRdb D gene call, TRBD1, has no DNA to confirm it. The CDR3 sequence is 15 residues long. The CDR3 sequence: CASRQGETNTGELFF.

The rearrangement joins TRBV2 to TRBJ2-7; the D call from TCRdb, TRBD1, cannot be confirmed without DNA. The germline V gene has CDR1 SNHLY and CDR2 FYNNEI. The CDR3 length is 11 residues. CDR3 amino acids: CASDRGYEQYF.

The V gene is TRBV6-1, the J gene TRBJ2-7; TCRdb outputs TRBD1, but without DNA this stays unchecked. CDR1 and CDR2 from the germline V gene are MNHNS and SASEGT. The CDR3 is made up of 14 amino acids. The chain's CDR3 is CASSRTGSIYEQYF.

The J gene is TRBJ2-7, the V gene TRBV27. This CDR3 has 13 amino acids. Germline CDR1 and CDR2: MNHEY and SMNVEV (reference sequence). This chain's CDR3 is CASSREIPYEQYF.

The chain has TRBV5-1 and TRBJ2-5; TCRdb designates TRBD1, a call that cannot be tested without DNA. The CDR3 covers 14 residues. Germline CDR1 is SGHRS and CDR2 is YFSETQ. The CDR3 region is CASSHHRAQETQYF.

The chain carries TRBV5-4 and TRBJ2-7; the D call of TRBD2 rests on TCRdb alone, since no DNA is present to check it. Germline CDR1 and CDR2: SGHNT and YYREEE (reference sequence). The CDR3 totals 16 residues. The CDR3 protein is CASSLAGGRAWREQYF.

The V gene is TRBV10-3, the J gene TRBJ1-3. The CDR3 spans 14 residues. CDR1 is ENHRY and CDR2 is SYGVKD in the germline V gene. The CDR3: CAISEPDNRNTIYF.

The genes are TRBV4-1 and TRBJ2-1; TCRdb lists TRBD1, though no DNA is available to test this call. The germline gives CDR1 MGHRA, CDR2 YSYEKL. The CDR3 has 15 amino acids. CDR3 sequence: CASSQEGTALNEQFF.

The chain joins TRBV7-2 to TRBJ2-6. The CDR3 runs 16 residues. CDR1 is SGHTA, CDR2 FQGNSA, per germline. CDR3 amino acids: CASSLALLSGANVLTF.

The chain couples TRBV7-9 to TRBJ1-1; the D call of TRBD1 rests on TCRdb alone, since no DNA is present to check it. Per germline, CDR1 SEHNR and CDR2 FQNEAQ (reference sequence). This CDR3 is 15 amino acids long. CDR3 protein: CASSLVSSPGTEAFF.

The J gene is TRBJ2-3, the V gene TRBV5-1; TCRdb proposes TRBD2, but this gene call is untestable without DNA. There are 16 residues in the CDR3. From germline, CDR1 is SGHRS and CDR2 YFSETQ. The CDR3 sequence: CASSLGIAGNTDTQYF.

V gene TRBV28 combines with J gene TRBJ2-4; with no DNA, the TCRdb D assignment of TRBD1 cannot be verified. The V gene's germline CDR1 is MDHEN and CDR2 SYDVKM. The CDR3 covers 18 residues. CDR3 residues: CASSIYDSGVTAKNIQYF.

This chain uses TRBV18 with TRBJ2-7. The CDR3 is 12 residues long. The V gene's germline CDR1 is KGHSH and CDR2 LQKENI. CDR3 sequence: CASSPQRYEQYF.

CDR3 in amino acids: CASSQSRGQDPSYEQYF. The chain combines TRBV23-1 with TRBJ2-7; TCRdb picks TRBD1, but there is no DNA to check that call. TRBV23-1 counts as an open reading frame of uncertain function. CDR3 length equals 17 residues.

CDR3 protein: CASSSGRGNSYEQYF. V and J are TRBV5-1 and TRBJ2-7; the TCRdb call, TRBD1, lacks DNA for checking. Germline values: CDR1 SGHRS, CDR2 YFSETQ. This CDR3 is 15 amino acids long.

The genes are TRBV29-1 and TRBJ2-5; the TRBD1 assignment by TCRdb is unverifiable without DNA. The CDR3 is made up of 13 amino acids. Germline V gives CDR1 SQVTM, CDR2 ANQGSEA. The CDR3 sequence is CSVESDRQETQYF.

The chain couples TRBV7-2 to TRBJ2-3; TCRdb's D call of TRBD2 is untestable without DNA. Germline CDR1 reads SGHTA; CDR2 reads FQGNSA. The CDR3 length is 13 residues. CDR3 amino acids: CASQEEGTDTQYF.

The chain couples TRBV4-1 to TRBJ2-4. The CDR3 is made up of 18 amino acids. Germline CDR1 and CDR2: MGHRA and YSYEKL. The CDR3 here is CASSQGLQIGVAKNIQYF.

The rearrangement joins TRBV14 to TRBJ2-2; TCRdb proposes TRBD2, but this gene call is untestable without DNA. The germline CDR1 and CDR2 sequences are SGHDN and FVKESK. The length of the CDR3 is 16 residues. CDR3 loop: CASSQRLAATTGELFF.

This chain joins TRBV7-2 and TRBJ1-1. This CDR3 has 14 residues. Germline V gene sequence: CDR1 SGHTA, CDR2 FQGNSA. This CDR3 reads CASRWTVQNTEAFF.

The chain joins TRBV24-1 to TRBJ2-1. CDR1 is KGHDR, CDR2 SFDVKD, per germline. The CDR3 loop spans 16 amino acids. The CDR3 here is CATSDSDRISYNEQFF.

This chain uses TRBV7-7 with TRBJ2-2; the TRBD1 assignment by TCRdb is unverifiable without DNA. CDR3 length: 15 amino acids. CDR1 is SSHAT and CDR2 is FNYEAQ in the germline V gene (reference sequence). CDR3: CASSSTRAQDGELFF.

The gene calls are TRBV20-1 and TRBJ1-1. This CDR3 region has 14 residues. Germline loops: CDR1 DFQATT, CDR2 SNEGSKA (reference sequence). CDR3 sequence reads: CSAPMRGSSSEAFF.

This chain connects TRBV5-1 to TRBJ2-3; TCRdb picks TRBD1, but there is no DNA to check that call. Per germline, CDR1 SGHRS and CDR2 YFSETQ. The CDR3 is made up of 14 amino acids. The CDR3 loop reads CASSSTDHTDTQYF.

The chain carries TRBV7-9 and TRBJ1-1; the TCRdb call, TRBD1, lacks DNA for checking. CDR1 is SEHNR, CDR2 FQNEAQ, per germline (reference sequence). This CDR3 is 17 amino acids long. CDR3 sequence: CASSSADGGGRNTEAFF.